The 29 T cell receptor beta chains below come from one sample, sequenced in a study of cytomegalovirus exposure and HLA in healthy donors. Libraries were prepared by immunoSEQ multiplex PCR; TCRdb keeps only in-frame clonotypes and omits some of them. The sample holds tens of thousands of clones, 90% to 95% seen once. Material for sequencing was PBMCs. These TCRs come from a man younger than 30 in good health and CMV-seronegative.

The CDR3, as DNA: TGTGCCAGCAGTTCGTACACAGATACGCAGTATTTT. As protein: CASSSYTDTQYF. V gene TRBV6-6 combines with J gene TRBJ2-3, with no clear D. This CDR3 has 12 amino acids. CDR1 MNHNY and CDR2 SVGAGI come from the germline V gene (reference sequence). V lost 4 bases, J lost 2 bases, and 4 bases lay in between.

The rearrangement joins TRBV7-3 to TRBJ2-2, with D possibly being TRBD2 (7 bases). The CDR3 has 15 amino acids. CDR1 and CDR2 from the germline V gene are SGHTA and FQGTGA. The ends were cut back, 4 bases at V and 6 bases at J, with 15 bases in the middle. CDR3 nucleotide sequence: TGTGCCAGCAGCTCCGGGGGGCCGGGTGCCGGGGAGCTGTTTTTT. As protein: CASSSGGPGAGELFF.

The rearrangement joins TRBV6-1 to TRBJ1-1; TRBD1 agrees at 8 bases. In germline, CDR1 is MNHNS, CDR2 SASEGT. The CDR3 spans 14 residues. V dropped 6 bases and J dropped 5; count of bases not matched to a gene: 8. The CDR3 reads CASSLTGGMTEAFF. The DNA of the CDR3 is TGTGCCAGCAGCCTTACAGGGGGTATGACTGAAGCTTTCTTT.

This clone came up once. The J gene is TRBJ2-7, the V gene TRBV6-5; 10 nucleotides agree with TRBD1. This CDR3 spans 15 amino acids. Germline V gene lookup returns CDR1 MNHEY and CDR2 SVGAGI. Trimming removed 5 bases from V and 3 bases from J; junction bases left unmatched: 7. The CDR3 is CASSAGTGDFYEQYF. The CDR3 coding sequence is TGTGCCAGCAGTGCCGGGACAGGGGACTTCTACGAGCAGTACTTC.

CDR3 sequence (DNA): TGTGCCAGCAGAGCCGGGATGGGGAGTCCACCCCTCCACTTT. Protein product: CASRAGMGSPPLHF. The chain joins TRBV11-2 to TRBJ1-6; no reliable D call. CDR3 length: 14 amino acids. In germline, CDR1 is SGHAT, CDR2 FQNNGV. The ends were cut back, 6 bases at V and 11 bases at J, with 17 bases in the middle.

The V call is TRBV27, the J call TRBJ1-5; no firm D call. V was clipped by 3 bases and J by 1 base, with 10 bases between them. The germline V gene has CDR1 MNHEY and CDR2 SMNVEV (reference sequence). The CDR3 is 15 residues long. The CDR3 spells CASSFGGPSNQPQHF. CDR3 coding DNA: TGTGCCAGCAGTTTTGGAGGGCCAAGCAATCAGCCCCAGCATTTT.

The rearrangement joins TRBV5-1 to TRBJ1-1; 7 bases agree with TRBD1. Germline V gene lookup returns CDR1 SGHRS and CDR2 YFSETQ. This CDR3 contains 16 residues. The ends lost 4 bases at V and 1 base at J; junction bases unmatched: 10. CDR3: CASSPYGGQRNTEAFF. DNA of the CDR3: TGCGCCAGCAGCCCCTACGGGGGACAGAGGAACACTGAAGCTTTCTTT. The complete variable domain, with remaining parts taken from reference TRBV5-1 and TRBJ1-1, reads KAGVTQTPRYLIKTRGQQVTLSCSPISGHRSVSWYQQTPGQGLQFLFEYFSETQRNKGNFPGRFSGRQFSNSRSEMNVSTLELGDSALYLCASSPYGGQRNTEAFFGQGTRLTVV.

The chain employs TRBV1 and TRBJ2-6; the table's D call, TRBD1, has no DNA check behind it. TRBV1 counts as a pseudogene. The CDR3 loop spans 17 amino acids. In DNA, the CDR3 is TGCACCAGCAGCCTAATACGTTCACAAAGTCGGGCCAACGTCCTGACTTTC. Residues: CTSSLIRSQSRANVLTF.

This chain connects TRBV9 to TRBJ2-7, with TRBD1 matching 7 bases. The CDR3 contains 14 residues. Germline V gene lookup returns CDR1 SGDLS and CDR2 YYNGEE. J was trimmed by 2 bases and V by 4 bases; bases with no gene match: 6. CDR3 residues: CASSRDRAAYEQYF. CDR3 in DNA: TGTGCCAGCAGCCGAGACAGGGCCGCCTACGAGCAGTACTTC.

This chain connects TRBV7-9 to TRBJ1-3, with 8 bases lining up with TRBD1. V lost 5 bases to trimming and J lost 4 bases; unmatched junction nucleotides: 10. In germline, CDR1 is SEHNR, CDR2 FQNEAQ (reference sequence). The CDR3 consists of 16 residues. DNA of the CDR3: TGTGCCAGCAGCGCGCACCAGGGGGCGCAAGGAAACACCATATATTTT. This codes for CASSAHQGAQGNTIYF. The variable domain in full, with the rest retrieved from reference TRBV7-9 and TRBJ1-3, is DTGVSQNPRHKITKRGQNVTFRCDPISEHNRLYWYRQTLGQGPEFLTYFQNEAQLEKSRLLSDRFSAERPKGSFSTLEIQRTEQGDSAMYLCASSAHQGAQGNTIYFGEGSWLTVV.

This clone was observed once. V usage is TRBV6-5 and J usage is TRBJ1-2; 7 bases match TRBD1. CDR1 and CDR2 from the germline V gene are MNHEY and SVGAGI. The CDR3 extends over 16 amino acids. V was pared by 2 bases and J by 4 bases, with 10 bases of the junction left unmatched. In DNA, the CDR3 is TGTGCCAGCAGTTACCATAACACCGGGACAGCCTATGGCTACACCTTC. Translated, it gives CASSYHNTGTAYGYTF.

The V call is TRBV9, the J call TRBJ2-5; 8 bases align to TRBD1. Per germline, CDR1 SGDLS and CDR2 YYNGEE. The V gene end was trimmed by 4 bases and the J gene end by 5 bases; junction bases not matched to a gene: 7. The length of the CDR3 is 14 residues. CDR3 loop: CASSYDRGPETQYF. CDR3 bases: TGTGCCAGCAGCTACGACAGGGGTCCGGAGACCCAGTACTTC.

The chain employs TRBV6-1 and TRBJ1-1, with D perhaps TRBD1 (6 bases). Germline values: CDR1 MNHNS, CDR2 SASEGT. The CDR3 sequence is 16 residues long. Deletions cut 4 bases from V and 0 bases from J, with 15 bases between. The CDR3 here is CASSVGGGFMNTEAFF. The CDR3 nucleotides read TGTGCCAGCAGTGTAGGGGGGGGTTTCATGAACACTGAAGCTTTCTTT.

The chain links TRBV7-2 to TRBJ2-5; tentatively, D is TRBD1 (5 bases). The CDR3 has 15 residues. Trimming removed 3 bases from V and 5 bases from J, with 16 bases in between. Germline values: CDR1 SGHTA, CDR2 FQGNSA. This CDR3 is CASSFVQGSRETQYF. The CDR3 nucleotides are TGTGCCAGCAGCTTCGTTCAGGGATCCAGGGAGACCCAGTACTTC.

This chain joins TRBV9 and TRBJ2-3, with unresolved D. Germline-derived CDR1 and CDR2 are SGDLS and YYNGEE. Trimming stripped 1 base from V and 3 bases from J, with 15 bases between. CDR3 size: 16 residues. The CDR3 here is CASSVTSATRTDTQYF. Here the CDR3 DNA reads TGTGCCAGCAGCGTAACCTCCGCGACACGGACAGATACGCAGTATTTT.

This chain links TRBV4-1 with TRBJ2-6; 7 bases match TRBD1. CDR3 length equals 17 residues. Trimming removed 2 bases from V and 4 bases from J; junction bases left unmatched: 8. Germline assignment: CDR1 MGHRA and CDR2 YSYEKL. CDR3 coding DNA: TGCGCCAGCAGCCAACTGACAGGGAGTGTCGGGGCCAACGTCCTGACTTTC. Translated, it gives CASSQLTGSVGANVLTF.

The chain is built from TRBV27 and TRBJ2-1; 7 bases line up with TRBD1. The CDR3 length is 14 residues. The germline V gene encodes CDR1 MNHEY and CDR2 SMNVEV (reference sequence). Trimming took 6 bases from V and 4 from J; bases not matched to a gene: 6. CDR3 nucleotide sequence: TGTGCCAGCAGCCCCGGGACAGAGTACAATGAGCAGTTCTTC. Its translation is CASSPGTEYNEQFF.

The chain couples TRBV9 to TRBJ2-3; 11 bases are a match to TRBD2. The CDR3 is 16 residues long. The germline gives CDR1 SGDLS, CDR2 YYNGEE. Germline trimming cut 3 bases from V and 3 bases from J; bases unmatched to any gene: 6. The CDR3 loop reads CASSARLAGLTDTQYF. DNA for the CDR3: TGTGCCAGCAGCGCCCGACTAGCGGGATTGACAGATACGCAGTATTTT.

CDR3 in DNA: TGTGCCAGTGGAGGACTAGCGGGGACCGGGGAGCTGTTTTTT. This gives the protein CASGGLAGTGELFF. V usage is TRBV19 and J usage is TRBJ2-2; 12 bases line up with TRBD2. J was trimmed by 5 bases and V by 8 bases; bases with no gene match: 3. The CDR3 spans 14 residues. Germline values: CDR1 LNHDA, CDR2 SQIVND (reference sequence).

The J gene is TRBJ2-5, the V gene TRBV30; no reliable D call. CDR3 length: 11 amino acids. V was shortened by 0 bases and J by 7 bases, with 6 bases between the two germline ends. Germline V gene data show CDR1 as GTSNPN and CDR2 as SVGIG (reference sequence). CDR3 protein: CAWSVAGTQYF. In DNA, the CDR3 is TGTGCCTGGAGTGTTGCCGGGACCCAGTACTTC.

The rearrangement links TRBV4-1 to TRBJ1-1; D uncertain. Between the trimmed V and J ends, which lost 4 bases and 1 base, there was a span of 13 bases. CDR3 length: 15 amino acids. Germline V gene lookup returns CDR1 MGHRA and CDR2 YSYEKL. DNA of the CDR3: TGCGCCAGCAGCCGCCCTTGGCCAGAGAACACTGAAGCTTTCTTT. Amino acid sequence: CASSRPWPENTEAFF.

V gene TRBV11-3 combines with J gene TRBJ2-7; TRBD2 might be the D (5 bases). There are 14 residues in the CDR3. Germline values: CDR1 SGHNT, CDR2 YENEEA. With 2 bases removed from V and 3 bases from J, the gap between germline ends came to 11 bases. The CDR3 DNA reads as TGTGCCAGCAGCTTAAACCGGGGAAACTACGAGCAGTACTTC. Its protein product is CASSLNRGNYEQYF. Full variable domain (remainder filled in from reference TRBV11-3 and TRBJ2-7): EAGVVQSPRYKIIEKKQPVAFWCNPISGHNTLYWYLQNLGQGPELLIRYENEEAVDDSQLPKDRFSAERLKGVDSTLKIQPAELGDSAVYLCASSLNRGNYEQYFGPGTRLTVT.

V usage is TRBV16 and J usage is TRBJ1-1; D not resolved. Germline V CDR1 and CDR2: KGHSY, FQNENV. This CDR3 is built from 14 residues. Trimming stripped 3 bases from V and 0 bases from J, with 8 bases between. The CDR3 loop reads CASSQITVNTEAFF. DNA of the CDR3: TGTGCCAGCAGCCAGATTACAGTGAACACTGAAGCTTTCTTT.

This clone was found once. V is TRBV4-2 and J is TRBJ2-5, with 13 bases identical to TRBD2. The V gene end was trimmed by 6 bases and the J gene end by 5 bases; junction bases not matched to a gene: 9. The CDR3 spans 16 residues. Germline lookup yields CDR1 LGHNA and CDR2 YNFKEQ. The CDR3 sequence is CASSLGLAGVGETQYF. The CDR3, as DNA: TGTGCCAGCAGTCTAGGACTAGCGGGAGTGGGGGAGACCCAGTACTTC.

The chain couples TRBV2 to TRBJ1-5; D call uncertain. Per the germline V gene, CDR1 is SNHLY and CDR2 is FYNNEI. There are 14 residues in the CDR3. Trimming removed 3 bases from V and 3 bases from J, with 9 bases in between. This CDR3 is CASSDNRFNQPQHF. The DNA of the CDR3 is TGTGCCAGCAGTGATAACAGATTCAATCAGCCCCAGCATTTT.

This chain uses TRBV15 with TRBJ2-5, with 7 bases aligning to TRBD1. After removal of 3 bases from V and 4 bases from J, the junction contained 8 bases not matched to a gene. CDR3 length equals 15 residues. CDR1 and CDR2 (germline): LNHNV, YYDKDF (reference sequence). In DNA, the CDR3 is TGTGCCACCAGCAGGAAACAGGGGTGGGCAGAGACCCAGTACTTC. It is translated as CATSRKQGWAETQYF. The whole variable domain, filled in from reference TRBV15 and TRBJ2-5, reads DAMVIQNPRYQVTQFGKPVTLSCSQTLNHNVMYWYQQKSSQAPKLLFHYYDKDFNNEADTPDNFQSRRPNTSFCFLDIRSPGLGDTAMYLCATSRKQGWAETQYFGPGTRLLVL.

The V and J genes are TRBV5-1 and TRBJ1-3, with TRBD1 as a possible D gene (5 bases). This CDR3 has 15 amino acids. The germline V and J ends were trimmed by 4 bases and 3 bases, with 14 bases remaining between them. The germline CDR1 and CDR2 sequences are SGHRS and YFSETQ. The CDR3 spells CASSPRDRLGNTIYF. The CDR3 nucleotides read TGCGCCAGCAGCCCCAGAGACAGACTTGGAAACACCATATATTTT.

Here the CDR3 DNA reads TGTGCCAGTAGTAAAGCCCAGGGTTTTTTTGGCGAAACTAATGAAAAACTGTTTTTT. Amino acids: CASSKAQGFFGETNEKLFF. The rearrangement links TRBV19 to TRBJ1-4; maybe TRBD1 (5 bases). Germline V lookup: CDR1 LNHDA, CDR2 SQIVND (reference sequence). Trimming cost V 4 bases and J 1 base, with 22 bases left between them. This CDR3 contains 19 residues.

V usage is TRBV9 and J usage is TRBJ2-1; the D gene is possibly TRBD2 (5 bases). The CDR3 has 13 residues. V lost 0 bases and J lost 5, with 6 bases in between. Germline lookup yields CDR1 SGDLS and CDR2 YYNGEE. The chain's CDR3 is CASSVGLNNEQFF. The CDR3 bases are TGTGCCAGCAGCGTAGGACTAAACAATGAGCAGTTCTTC.